The next 23 T cell receptor beta chains were all read from a single sample in a study of shared clonotypes between healthy human individuals. Sequencing used immunoSEQ multiplex PCR; TCRdb keeps in-frame clones, though not all of them. This sample yields about 2.3 million clones, of which over 85% are seen a single time; about 0.37% belongs to the top ten. Sequencing was done on a sample of naive CD4+ T cells from PBMCs. The sample's subset: CD45RA+ positively selected. The receptors come from a man between 18 and 29 years old in good health. Some clones in this sample may be carry-over from other donors' samples.

This sequence joins TRBV18 and TRBJ2-2; either TRBD1 or TRBD2 may fit D (6 bases each). Trimming shortened V by 3 bases and J by 0 bases, and 11 bases separated the two germline ends. Germline V gene data show CDR1 as KGHSH and CDR2 as LQKENI. The CDR3 runs 16 residues. CDR3 DNA sequence: TGTGCCAGCTCACCCGAAGGGGGGTCGAACACCGGGGAGCTGTTTTTT. It encodes CASSPEGGSNTGELFF.

The rearrangement joins TRBV2 to TRBJ2-5; perhaps TRBD1 as D (6 bases). V lost 0 bases and J lost 4, with 12 bases in between. CDR1 and CDR2 from the germline V gene are SNHLY and FYNNEI. CDR3 size: 15 residues. Here the CDR3 DNA reads TGTGCCAGCAGTGAAGCGACAGGTACAATAGAGACCCAGTACTTC. This gives the protein CASSEATGTIETQYF.

This chain connects TRBV4-1 to TRBJ1-2, with D hard to call. Germline CDR1 and CDR2: MGHRA and YSYEKL. This CDR3 has 14 amino acids. The V end lost 1 base, the J end lost 6 bases, and 12 bases lay between the germline ends. The CDR3 reads CASSQGWSLHGYTF. CDR3 nucleotide sequence: TGCGCCAGCAGCCAAGGATGGTCCCTTCATGGCTACACCTTC.

The CDR3 is CASSLKHYDGELFF. The CDR3, as DNA: TGTGCCAGCAGCTTAAAACATTACGACGGGGAGCTGTTTTTT. This chain links TRBV7-3 with TRBJ2-2; D call uncertain. The germline V and J ends were trimmed by 1 base and 7 bases, with 10 bases remaining between them. CDR1 and CDR2 from the germline V gene are SGHTA and FQGTGA. The CDR3 covers 14 residues.

This clone was seen a handful of times. The chain links TRBV28 to TRBJ2-1; no reliable D call. Deletions cut 11 bases from V and 2 bases from J, with 7 bases between. Germline V lookup: CDR1 MDHEN, CDR2 SYDVKM. The CDR3 extends over 11 amino acids. The chain's CDR3 is CASGAYNEQFF. CDR3 in DNA: TGTGCCTCTGGCGCCTACAATGAGCAGTTCTTC.

With respect to this clone: Additional DNA sequences in this sample encode the identical CDR3. V usage is TRBV5-4 and J usage is TRBJ2-1, with D hard to call. Trimming stripped 0 bases from V and 0 bases from J, with 10 bases between. This CDR3 spans 16 amino acids. CDR1 and CDR2 (germline): SGHNT, YYREEE (reference sequence). Written as DNA, the CDR3 is TGTGCCAGCAGCTTGGGACTGCCCGGCTCCTACAATGAGCAGTTCTTC. It is translated as CASSLGLPGSYNEQFF. Full variable domain (missing parts from reference TRBV5-4 and TRBJ2-1): ETGVTQSPTHLIKTRGQQVTLRCSSQSGHNTVSWYQQALGQGPQFIFQYYREEENGRGNFPPRFSGLQFPNYSSELNVNALELDDSALYLCASSLGLPGSYNEQFFGPGTRLTVL.

CDR3 in DNA: TGTGCCAGCAGCTTTAGGGAGCCAGGGCACGCCTATGGCTACACCTTC. Protein product: CASSFREPGHAYGYTF. The chain recombines TRBV7-9 with TRBJ1-2; D possibly corresponds to TRBD1 (5 bases). Germline V gene sequence: CDR1 SEHNR, CDR2 FQNEAQ (reference sequence). V lost 3 bases, J lost 4 bases, and 18 bases lay in between. The CDR3 is 16 residues long.

The chain recombines TRBV9 with TRBJ1-2; a weak D match, TRBD1 (5 bases). CDR1 is SGDLS and CDR2 is YYNGEE in the germline V gene. V was trimmed by 4 bases and J by 6 bases, leaving 16 bases between them. The CDR3 is made up of 14 amino acids. Here the CDR3 DNA reads TGTGCCAGCAGCCCAGGCGGGGGAGCTCATGGCTACACCTTC. Its translation: CASSPGGGAHGYTF.

The chain employs TRBV11-2 and TRBJ2-7, with D perhaps being TRBD1 or TRBD2 (6 bases each). Germline V gives CDR1 SGHAT, CDR2 FQNNGV. V was cut by 0 bases and J by 2 bases, with 8 bases left in between. The CDR3 spans 14 residues. CDR3 protein: CASSLDRGPYEQYF. The CDR3 DNA is TGTGCCAGCAGCTTAGATCGGGGGCCCTACGAGCAGTACTTC.

The chain is built from TRBV5-1 and TRBJ2-3; 7 positions match TRBD1. The junction had 5 bases not matched to a gene; V was cut back by 7 bases and J by 3 bases. The CDR3 length is 13 residues. Germline CDR1 and CDR2: SGHRS and YFSETQ. CDR3 nucleotide sequence: TGCGCCAGCTCAGACAGGGCAACAGATACGCAGTATTTT. It codes for CASSDRATDTQYF.

This sequence joins TRBV11-3 and TRBJ2-6; 8 bases line up with TRBD1. V lost 5 bases to trimming and J lost 0 bases; unmatched junction nucleotides: 9. The length of the CDR3 is 18 residues. Looked up from germline, CDR1 is SGHNT and CDR2 is YENEEA. The CDR3 DNA is TGTGCCAGCAGCCCAGGGACAGGAGATTACTCTGGGGCCAACGTCCTGACTTTC. This sequence encodes CASSPGTGDYSGANVLTF.

As regards this clone: The same CDR3 is also encoded by other DNA sequences in this sample. The rearrangement joins TRBV28 to TRBJ1-3, with 7 bases lining up with TRBD1. V shed 6 bases, J shed 2 bases, and the junction held 4 bases outside the gene matches. This CDR3 has 14 amino acids. The germline CDR1 and CDR2 sequences are MDHEN and SYDVKM. The CDR3 loop reads CASSLTGAGNTIYF. In DNA form, the CDR3 reads TGTGCCAGCAGCCTTACAGGGGCTGGAAACACCATATATTTT.

The chain links TRBV11-1 to TRBJ1-1; 8 bases are shared with TRBD1. The CDR3 runs 14 residues. The V gene end was trimmed by 5 bases and the J gene end by 12 bases; junction bases not matched to a gene: 14. Germline CDR1 is SGHAT and CDR2 is FQDESV (reference sequence). In DNA form, the CDR3 reads TGTGCCAGCAGCCCCGGGACAGGCCATCCGGCGACTTTCTTT. It codes for CASSPGTGHPATFF. The entire variable domain, with the rest obtained from reference TRBV11-1 and TRBJ1-1, is as follows: EAEVAQSPRYKITEKSQAVAFWCDPISGHATLYWYRQILGQGPELLVQFQDESVVDDSQLPKDRFSAERLKGVDSTLKIQPAELGDSAMYLCASSPGTGHPATFFGQGTRLTVV.

CDR3 coding DNA: TGTGCCATCAGTGAGTCGGGTACAGGTGGGAGCAATCAGCCCCAGCATTTT. This codes for CAISESGTGGSNQPQHF. The J gene is TRBJ1-5, the V gene TRBV10-3; D possibly corresponds to TRBD1 (5 bases). The CDR3 length is 17 residues. Germline CDR1 ENHRY, CDR2 SYGVKD. V lost 0 bases and J 1 base, leaving 13 bases between the germline ends.

The DNA for the CDR3 is TGTGCCACCAGACCTTATTCCAGAGGGGAGACCCAGTACTTC. Protein sequence: CATRPYSRGETQYF. The rearrangement links TRBV10-3 to TRBJ2-5, with TRBD2 as a possible D gene (5 bases). Trimming cost V 10 bases and J 5 bases, with 20 bases left between them. The CDR3 extends over 14 amino acids. Germline V gene sequence: CDR1 ENHRY, CDR2 SYGVKD.

The chain joins TRBV19 to TRBJ1-5; D perhaps matches TRBD1 (5 bases). This CDR3 is built from 16 residues. V was trimmed by 9 bases and J by 2 bases, leaving 20 bases between them. The germline CDR1 and CDR2 sequences are LNHDA and SQIVND (reference sequence). CDR3: CASKTSGTVGNQPQHF. Written as DNA, the CDR3 is TGTGCCAGCAAAACCAGCGGGACCGTCGGCAATCAGCCCCAGCATTTT.

CDR3 residues: CASSKNGLAVVNTGELFF. The DNA for the CDR3 is TGTGCCAGCAGCAAAAATGGACTAGCGGTTGTTAACACCGGGGAGCTGTTTTTT. V is TRBV7-2 and J is TRBJ2-2; 10 bases are a match to TRBD2. J gave up 2 bases and V 5 bases, and 11 bases lay outside the gene matches. CDR3 length: 18 residues. Germline loops: CDR1 SGHTA, CDR2 FQGNSA.

The chain is built from TRBV4-1 and TRBJ2-3; 7 bases agree with TRBD2. CDR3 length: 15 residues. Germline CDR1 reads MGHRA; CDR2 reads YSYEKL. With 6 bases clipped from V and 2 bases from J, the junction kept 8 bases outside the gene matches. The CDR3 DNA is TGCGCCAGCAGTCTAGCTAGCGGCCTCACAGATACGCAGTATTTT. It is translated as CASSLASGLTDTQYF.

Concerning this clone: Other DNA variants within this sample encode the same CDR3. The CDR3 DNA sequence: TGCAGCGTCCACCAGGGGGGGACTGAAGCTTTCTTT. Protein product: CSVHQGGTEAFF. The rearrangement uses TRBV29-1 and TRBJ1-1; TRBD1 matches at 7 bases. The CDR3 totals 12 residues. Germline V gives CDR1 SQVTM, CDR2 ANQGSEA. V lost 6 bases, J lost 5 bases, and 6 bases stayed unmatched.

This clone has just one count. The V gene is TRBV7-6, the J gene TRBJ2-7; 12 bases are shared with TRBD2. The CDR3 loop spans 16 amino acids. Germline V gene lookup returns CDR1 SGHVS and CDR2 FNYEAQ. J lost 6 bases, V lost 2 bases, and 8 bases had no gene match. CDR3 DNA: TGTGCCAGCAGCTTACTAGCGGGAGGGCCAGACCGCGAGCAGTACTTC. Residues: CASSLLAGGPDREQYF.

The chain has TRBV9 and TRBJ2-6; a possible D gene is TRBD1 (6 bases). This CDR3 comprises 17 residues. Germline lookup yields CDR1 SGDLS and CDR2 YYNGEE. Trimming left V 4 bases short and J 7 bases short, with 21 bases between. The CDR3 is CASSPPTGLKGANVLTF. Here the CDR3 DNA reads TGTGCCAGCAGCCCCCCGACAGGACTTAAAGGTGCCAACGTCCTGACTTTC.

This chain joins TRBV7-3 and TRBJ1-1; D gene ambiguous. Per the germline V gene, CDR1 is SGHTA and CDR2 is FQGTGA. V lost 4 bases and J 3 bases, leaving 9 bases between the germline ends. There are 13 residues in the CDR3. The DNA of the CDR3 is TGTGCCAGCAGCTGGAGTCCAGACACTGAAGCTTTCTTT. It encodes CASSWSPDTEAFF.

This chain connects TRBV11-1 to TRBJ2-7, with a possible D match to TRBD1 (6 bases). Between the trimmed V and J ends, which lost 3 bases and 5 bases, there was a span of 11 bases. This CDR3 has 13 residues. From germline, CDR1 is SGHAT and CDR2 FQDESV (reference sequence). DNA for the CDR3: TGTGCCAGCAGCTTCCGCAGGGGCGACGAGCAGTACTTC. Its translation is CASSFRRGDEQYF.